The sequence of this T cell receptor beta chain was determined in a study of control samples from healthy donors and cancer patients. Clones were sequenced by immunoSEQ multiplex PCR, and TCRdb holds only the in-frame ones, with some missing. Here the sample spans around 170,000 clones, 85% to 95% being singletons. This clone was seen more than once but under ten times. From germline, CDR1 is MNHEY and CDR2 SVGEGT. There are 18 residues in the CDR3. The V and J ends lost 4 bases and 0 bases respectively, with 19 bases between them. The sequence was collected from a young man in good health. Source material: blood. The V call is TRBV6-2 or TRBV6-3, the J call TRBJ1-3; possibly TRBD1 for D (5 bases). In DNA, the CDR3 is TGTGCCAGCAGTTCTCCGGGACGCTCTTACCTCTCTGGAAACACCATATATTTT. Protein sequence: CASSSPGRSYLSGNTIYF.